This T cell receptor (beta chain) was obtained from a study of T cell repertoires in cytomegalovirus infection. On the study more broadly: Public TCR beta signatures were indicative of both CMV infection and a matching HLA type.

This clonotype was found a few times. Its antigen is currently unknown. TCRdb called the reads again in MiXCR, with one record for every CDR3 protein. There are approximately 500,000 distinct CDR3 sequences in the sample; 15% to 20% occur only once, and about 24% lies in the top ten. General study results and limits: Ex vivo, HLA-C-restricted CMV-specific TCR beta clonotypes prevailed over the rest of the response.

The germline V gene encodes CDR1 SGHDN and CDR2 FVKESK. This CDR3 has 12 residues. Trimming took off 3 bases at V and 7 bases at J, with 4 bases between the two ends. This receptor was obtained from a human donor in good health (CMV status not recorded). Some clones in this sample may be carry-over from other donors' samples. Sequences were obtained from CD8+ T cells from PBMCs. This chain uses TRBV14 with TRBJ1-6; D gene ambiguous. This chain's CDR3 is CASSHSNSPLHF. The CDR3 DNA is TGTGCCAGCAGCCACAGCAATTCACCCCTCCACTTT.